These 23 T cell receptor beta chains came from one sample sequenced in a study of blood T cell repertoires in COVID-19. The protocol was immunoSEQ multiplex PCR, while the TCRdb copy is restricted to in-frame clones and leaves out a portion. This sample has approximately 440,000 clones, with around 91% found just once. Sequencing was performed on PBMCs or T cells enriched from blood (not recorded which). Every receptor here comes from a man younger than 30 who had recovered from COVID-19.

The rearrangement links TRBV7-8 to TRBJ1-4, with D hard to call. The CDR3 has 13 amino acids. The germline CDR1 and CDR2 sequences are SGHVS and FQNEAQ. The V end lost 5 bases, the J end lost 6 bases, and 10 bases lay between the germline ends. CDR3 sequence reads: CASSPRPYEKLFF. CDR3 nucleotide sequence: TGTGCCAGCAGCCCCAGGCCTTATGAAAAACTGTTTTTT.

The chain carries TRBV19 and TRBJ2-2, with D hard to call. The V end was cut by 6 bases, the J end by 7 bases, with 18 bases between. Germline V CDR1 and CDR2: LNHDA, SQIVND (reference sequence). The CDR3 has 15 residues. The CDR3 DNA follows: TGTGCCAGTAGATCAGGATTTTCAAGTGTCGGGGAGCTGTTTTTT. Translating gives CASRSGFSSVGELFF.

The rearrangement links TRBV5-8 to TRBJ1-1, with 7 bases that match TRBD1. Per the germline V gene, CDR1 is SGHTS and CDR2 is YDEGEE. Trimming cost V 4 bases and J 8 bases; bases outside gene matches: 11. The CDR3 consists of 14 residues. The DNA of the CDR3 is TGTGCCAGCAGCCTATACAGGGGCTCCGACGAAGCTTTCTTT. As protein: CASSLYRGSDEAFF.

The chain joins TRBV20-1 to TRBJ2-1; a weak D match, TRBD1 (5 bases). The CDR3 runs to 11 residues. Trimming removed 7 bases at V and 4 bases at J, with 8 bases between. Per germline, CDR1 DFQATT and CDR2 SNEGSKA (reference sequence). The chain's CDR3 is CSVREYNEQFF. In nucleotides, the CDR3 is TGCAGTGTCAGGGAATACAATGAGCAGTTCTTC.

The V call is TRBV13, the J call TRBJ2-7; 7 bases agree with TRBD2. With V trimmed by 5 bases and J by 3 bases, 19 bases remained unmatched. The length of the CDR3 is 18 residues. Germline CDR1 PRHDT, CDR2 FYEKMQ (reference sequence). Written as DNA, the CDR3 is TGTGCCAGCAGCGACGTAGGAGGGAGGGATTTGACGGTCTACGAGCAGTACTTC. Protein product: CASSDVGGRDLTVYEQYF.

The chain carries TRBV27 and TRBJ1-2; a weak D match, TRBD1 (6 bases). Trimming removed 6 bases at V and 2 bases at J, with 16 bases between. The CDR3 spans 15 residues. Per the germline V gene, CDR1 is MNHEY and CDR2 is SMNVEV (reference sequence). The CDR3 DNA is TGTGCCAGCAGCCACTATAGACAGGCAAACTATGGCTACACCTTC. Amino acid sequence: CASSHYRQANYGYTF.

This chain uses TRBV24-1 with TRBJ2-1; 7 positions match TRBD2. The germline CDR1 and CDR2 sequences are KGHDR and SFDVKD. The CDR3 consists of 16 residues. After removal of 4 bases from V and 3 bases from J, the junction contained 8 bases not matched to a gene. This CDR3 is CATSDPTSESYNEQFF. DNA of the CDR3: TGTGCCACCAGTGACCCAACTAGCGAAAGCTACAATGAGCAGTTCTTC.

The rearrangement uses TRBV5-4 and TRBJ1-6; D call uncertain. V lost 2 bases and J 0 bases, leaving 18 bases between the germline ends. This CDR3 is built from 19 residues. Germline V gene lookup returns CDR1 SGHNT and CDR2 YYREEE (reference sequence). The CDR3 DNA reads TGTGCCAGCAGCTTAAGACGGCAGCGTCCCAGCTCCTATAATTCACCCCTCCACTTT. This sequence encodes CASSLRRQRPSSYNSPLHF.

V usage is TRBV6-1 and J usage is TRBJ2-2; 8 bases are shared with TRBD2. V shed 4 bases, J shed 2 bases, and the junction held 6 bases outside the gene matches. The CDR3 totals 16 residues. Germline V CDR1 and CDR2: MNHNS, SASEGT. DNA of the CDR3: TGTGCCAGCAGTGGGTGGACTAGCCGAAACACCGGGGAGCTGTTTTTT. Its protein product is CASSGWTSRNTGELFF.

This chain connects TRBV5-1 to TRBJ2-5; 7 positions agree with TRBD1. The CDR3 totals 15 residues. Trimming cost V 3 bases and J 1 base; bases outside gene matches: 6. CDR1 is SGHRS and CDR2 is YFSETQ in the germline V gene. CDR3: CASSSWAGGQETQYF. The CDR3 bases are TGCGCCAGCAGCTCGTGGGCAGGGGGCCAAGAGACCCAGTACTTC.

The chain couples TRBV4-1 to TRBJ2-2, with D uncertain. From germline, CDR1 is MGHRA and CDR2 YSYEKL. Trimming left V 4 bases short and J 7 bases short, with 4 bases between. The CDR3 contains 11 residues. The CDR3, as DNA: TGCGCCAGCAGCCTCAACGGGGAGCTGTTTTTT. Amino acid sequence: CASSLNGELFF.

V and J are TRBV6-7 and TRBJ2-7, with D maybe TRBD1 (6 bases). Being an ORF, TRBV6-7 has a function that is uncertain. The CDR3 covers 14 residues. Trimming stripped 7 bases from V and 0 bases from J, with 13 bases between. The CDR3 sequence: CASISRDISYEQYF. For the CDR3, the DNA is TGTGCCAGCATCTCACGGGACATCTCCTACGAGCAGTACTTC.

There are a few counts of this clone. V is TRBV6-5 and J is TRBJ1-6, with 12 bases matching TRBD1. The V and J ends lost 6 bases and 11 bases, in that order; junction bases with no gene match: 8. The CDR3 sequence is 15 residues long. Germline CDR1 MNHEY, CDR2 SVGAGI. The CDR3 DNA reads TGTGCCAGCAGCCCCCGGGACAGGGGGCCCGCACCCCTCCACTTT. Residues: CASSPRDRGPAPLHF.

This clone was seen a single time. The rearrangement links TRBV21-1 to TRBJ2-1; whether TRBD2, the table's D call, matches the DNA was not checked. TRBV21-1 has pseudogene status. CDR3 length: 16 amino acids. The CDR3 sequence is CASSKPTSGDNNEQFF. The CDR3 bases are TGTGCCAGCAGCAAACCCACTAGCGGGGACAACAATGAGCAGTTCTTC.

The gene calls are TRBV10-3 and TRBJ1-1; TRBD1 is a possible D gene (6 bases). The CDR3 contains 14 residues. Per the germline V gene, CDR1 is ENHRY and CDR2 is SYGVKD. V lost 2 bases and J 5 bases, leaving 12 bases between the germline ends. The chain's CDR3 is CAISETQGRTEAFF. The CDR3 bases are TGTGCCATCAGTGAGACGCAGGGGCGGACTGAAGCTTTCTTT.

J is TRBJ2-1 and V is TRBV7-9; 8 bases are shared with TRBD1. CDR1 is SEHNR, CDR2 FQNEAQ, per germline (reference sequence). The CDR3 spans 16 residues. Germline trimming cut 5 bases from V and 2 bases from J; bases unmatched to any gene: 8. Here the CDR3 reads CASSRGQGTTYNEQFF. CDR3 DNA sequence: TGTGCCAGCAGCCGCGGACAGGGAACCACCTACAATGAGCAGTTCTTC.

V gene TRBV7-9 combines with J gene TRBJ1-1; TRBD1 might be the D (6 bases). Germline V gene sequence: CDR1 SEHNR, CDR2 FQNEAQ (reference sequence). The CDR3 extends over 14 amino acids. V was trimmed by 2 bases and J by 7 bases, leaving 14 bases between them. CDR3 residues: CASSLQGNAGEAFF. The CDR3, as DNA: TGTGCCAGCAGCTTACAGGGGAACGCAGGTGAAGCTTTCTTT.

The J gene is TRBJ2-7, the V gene TRBV27; 9 bases align to TRBD1. With V trimmed by 5 bases and J by 0 bases, 11 bases remained unmatched. From germline, CDR1 is MNHEY and CDR2 SMNVEV (reference sequence). This CDR3 comprises 17 residues. CDR3 nucleotide sequence: TGTGCCAGCAGTACCTTGGGACAGGGCAAAACCTCCTACGAGCAGTACTTC. It is translated as CASSTLGQGKTSYEQYF.

The chain uses TRBV27 and TRBJ1-4; 7 nucleotides match TRBD1. Looked up from germline, CDR1 is MNHEY and CDR2 is SMNVEV (reference sequence). Trimming took 3 bases from V and 6 from J; bases not matched to a gene: 4. The CDR3 has 14 residues. CDR3 sequence: CASSFDRDHEKLFF. DNA for the CDR3: TGTGCCAGCAGTTTTGACAGGGACCATGAAAAACTGTTTTTT.

The V call is TRBV5-6, the J call TRBJ2-1; D not certain. V was shortened by 3 bases and J by 8 bases, with 6 bases between the two germline ends. CDR1 is SGHDT and CDR2 is YYEEEE in the germline V gene. The CDR3 runs 11 residues. The CDR3 loop is CASSSLDEQFF. CDR3 nucleotide sequence: TGTGCCAGCAGCTCTCTAGATGAGCAGTTCTTC.

This sequence joins TRBV9 and TRBJ1-1; D remains unclear. V shed 0 bases and J shed 1 base, with 13 bases lying between them. The CDR3 covers 16 residues. The V gene's germline CDR1 is SGDLS and CDR2 YYNGEE. The chain's CDR3 is CASSVGWRAGNTEAFF. The DNA for the CDR3 is TGTGCCAGCAGCGTAGGGTGGAGGGCTGGGAACACTGAAGCTTTCTTT. Complete variable domain (other parts from reference TRBV9 and TRBJ1-1): DSGVTQTPKHLITATGQRVTLRCSPRSGDLSVYWYQQSLDQGLQFLIQYYNGEERAKGNILERFSAQQFPDLHSELNLSSLELGDSALYFCASSVGWRAGNTEAFFGQGTRLTVV.

The chain has TRBV9 and TRBJ1-3; D call uncertain. The CDR3 totals 19 residues. Trimming cost V 0 bases and J 0 bases, with 19 bases left between them. The germline V gene has CDR1 SGDLS and CDR2 YYNGEE. The CDR3 region is CASSVGRSPKTISGNTIYF. The CDR3 DNA is TGTGCCAGCAGCGTAGGGCGTAGCCCAAAAACCATCTCTGGAAACACCATATATTTT.

CDR3 in amino acids: CASSMAWASSSYEQYF. The CDR3 nucleotides are TGTGCCAGTAGTATGGCCTGGGCGAGTAGCTCCTACGAGCAGTACTTC. The V gene is TRBV19, the J gene TRBJ2-7; D call uncertain. CDR1 is LNHDA and CDR2 is SQIVND in the germline V gene (reference sequence). The CDR3 length is 16 residues. V was trimmed by 3 bases and J by 0 bases, leaving 15 bases between them.